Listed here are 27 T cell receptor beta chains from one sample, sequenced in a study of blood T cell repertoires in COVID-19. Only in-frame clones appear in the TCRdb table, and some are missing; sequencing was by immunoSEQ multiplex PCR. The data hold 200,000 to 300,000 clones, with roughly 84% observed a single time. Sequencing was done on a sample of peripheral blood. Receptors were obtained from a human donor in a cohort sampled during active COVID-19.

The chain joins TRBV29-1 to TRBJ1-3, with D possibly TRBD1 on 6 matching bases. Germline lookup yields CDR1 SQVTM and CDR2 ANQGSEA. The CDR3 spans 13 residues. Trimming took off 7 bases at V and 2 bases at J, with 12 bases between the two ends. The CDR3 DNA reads TGCAGCGGTCAAGGGGGTACTGGAAACACCATATATTTT. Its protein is CSGQGGTGNTIYF.

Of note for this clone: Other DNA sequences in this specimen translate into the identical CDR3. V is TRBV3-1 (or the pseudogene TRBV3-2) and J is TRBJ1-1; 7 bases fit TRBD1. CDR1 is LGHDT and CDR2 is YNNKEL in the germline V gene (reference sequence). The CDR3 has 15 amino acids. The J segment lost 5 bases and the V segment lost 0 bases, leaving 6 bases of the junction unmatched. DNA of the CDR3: TGTGCCAGCAGCCAAGATAAGGGGGCGGATACTGAAGCTTTCTTT. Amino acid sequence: CASSQDKGADTEAFF.

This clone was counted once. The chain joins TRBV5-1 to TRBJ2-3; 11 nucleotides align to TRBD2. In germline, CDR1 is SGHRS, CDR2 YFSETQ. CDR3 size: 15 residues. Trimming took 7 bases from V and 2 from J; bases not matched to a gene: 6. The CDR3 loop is CASGLLAGATDTQYF. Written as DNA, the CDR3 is TGCGCCAGCGGGCTACTAGCGGGAGCCACAGATACGCAGTATTTT.

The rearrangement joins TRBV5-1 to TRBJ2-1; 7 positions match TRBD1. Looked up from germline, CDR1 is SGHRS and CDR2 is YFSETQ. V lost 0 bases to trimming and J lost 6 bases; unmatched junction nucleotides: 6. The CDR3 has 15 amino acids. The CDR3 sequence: CASSLAPGQINEQFF. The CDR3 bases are TGCGCCAGCAGCTTGGCGCCGGGACAGATCAATGAGCAGTTCTTC.

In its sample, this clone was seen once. CDR3: CASSDIGRYPYEQYF. The CDR3 DNA reads as TGTGCCAGCAGTGATATCGGCAGGTACCCCTACGAGCAGTACTTC. J is TRBJ2-7 and V is TRBV6-1; D gene unclear. Germline-derived CDR1 and CDR2 are MNHNS and SASEGT. The V end lost 3 bases, the J end lost 2 bases, and 14 bases lay between the germline ends. The CDR3 is made up of 15 amino acids.

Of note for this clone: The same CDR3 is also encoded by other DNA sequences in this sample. The CDR3 DNA reads TGTGCCAGCAGTTACCCAGGGTCAAGCTACGAGCAGTACTTC. Translated, it gives CASSYPGSSYEQYF. The V gene is TRBV6-2 or TRBV6-3, the J gene TRBJ2-7, with TRBD1 as a possible D gene (5 bases). Germline V CDR1 and CDR2: MNHEY, SVGEGT. Trimming shortened V by 2 bases and J by 3 bases, and 11 bases separated the two germline ends. The CDR3 runs 14 residues.

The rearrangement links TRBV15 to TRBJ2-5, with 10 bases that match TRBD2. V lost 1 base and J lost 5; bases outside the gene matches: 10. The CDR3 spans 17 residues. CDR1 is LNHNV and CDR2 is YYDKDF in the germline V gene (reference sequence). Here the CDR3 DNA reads TGTGCCACCAGCAGAGCCTATAGTCTAGCGGGAGTTGAGACCCAGTACTTC. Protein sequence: CATSRAYSLAGVETQYF.

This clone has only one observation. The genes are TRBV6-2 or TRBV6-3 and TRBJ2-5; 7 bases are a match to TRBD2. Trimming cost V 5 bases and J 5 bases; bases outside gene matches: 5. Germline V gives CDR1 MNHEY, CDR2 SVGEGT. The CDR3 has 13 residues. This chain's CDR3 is CASSPPGRETQYF. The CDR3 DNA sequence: TGTGCCAGCAGTCCCCCCGGGAGGGAGACCCAGTACTTC.

The CDR3 bases are TGTGCCACCAGCAGGGACAGGGGATTGGGTCAGCCCCAGCATTTT. Translation: CATSRDRGLGQPQHF. The V call is TRBV15, the J call TRBJ1-5; 9 nucleotides agree with TRBD1. The junction had 6 bases not matched to a gene; V was cut back by 3 bases and J by 6 bases. This CDR3 is built from 15 residues. Germline V gives CDR1 LNHNV, CDR2 YYDKDF (reference sequence).

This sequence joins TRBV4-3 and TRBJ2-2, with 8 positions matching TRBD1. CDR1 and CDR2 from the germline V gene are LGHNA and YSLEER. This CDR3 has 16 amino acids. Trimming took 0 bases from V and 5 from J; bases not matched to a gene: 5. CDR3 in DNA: TGCGCCAGCAGCCAAGATAGTACAGGGGGGACCGGGGAGCTGTTTTTT. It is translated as CASSQDSTGGTGELFF.

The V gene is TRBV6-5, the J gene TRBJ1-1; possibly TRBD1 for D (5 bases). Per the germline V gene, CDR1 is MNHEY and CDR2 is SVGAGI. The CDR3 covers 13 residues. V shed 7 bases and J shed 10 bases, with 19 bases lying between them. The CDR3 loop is CASIPPGTGAAFF. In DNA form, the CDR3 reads TGTGCCAGCATCCCCCCAGGGACTGGTGCAGCTTTCTTT.

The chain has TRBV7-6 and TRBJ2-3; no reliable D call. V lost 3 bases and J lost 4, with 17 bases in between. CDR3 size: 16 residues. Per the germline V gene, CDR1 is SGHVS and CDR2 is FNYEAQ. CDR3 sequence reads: CASSFFTTGWADTQYF. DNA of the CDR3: TGTGCCAGCAGCTTCTTCACTACCGGCTGGGCAGATACGCAGTATTTT.

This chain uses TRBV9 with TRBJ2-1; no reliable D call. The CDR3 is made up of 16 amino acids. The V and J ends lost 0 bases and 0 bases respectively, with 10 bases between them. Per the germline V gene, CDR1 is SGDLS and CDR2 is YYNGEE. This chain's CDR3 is CASSVERRSSYNEQFF. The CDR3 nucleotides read TGTGCCAGCAGCGTAGAACGGCGGAGCTCCTACAATGAGCAGTTCTTC.

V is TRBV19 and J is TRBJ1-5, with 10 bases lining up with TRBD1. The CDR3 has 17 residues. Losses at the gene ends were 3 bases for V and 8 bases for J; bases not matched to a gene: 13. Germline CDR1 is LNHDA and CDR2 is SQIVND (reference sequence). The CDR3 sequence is CASSIGTGAAFREPQHF. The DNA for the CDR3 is TGTGCCAGTAGTATTGGGACAGGGGCTGCCTTCCGAGAGCCCCAGCATTTT.

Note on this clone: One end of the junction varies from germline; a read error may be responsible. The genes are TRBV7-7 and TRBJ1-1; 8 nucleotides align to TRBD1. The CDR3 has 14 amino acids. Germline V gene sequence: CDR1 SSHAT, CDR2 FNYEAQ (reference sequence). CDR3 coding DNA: TGTGCTAGCAATCAGACAGGGGAGAACACTGAAGCTTTCTTT. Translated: CASNQTGENTEAFF.

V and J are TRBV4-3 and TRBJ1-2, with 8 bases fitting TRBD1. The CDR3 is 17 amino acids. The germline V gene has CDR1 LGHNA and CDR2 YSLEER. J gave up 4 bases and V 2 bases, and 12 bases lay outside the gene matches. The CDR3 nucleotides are TGCGCCAGCAGCCAAAGGCATCCAGGGGGCCGTGGCTATGGCTACACCTTC. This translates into CASSQRHPGGRGYGYTF.

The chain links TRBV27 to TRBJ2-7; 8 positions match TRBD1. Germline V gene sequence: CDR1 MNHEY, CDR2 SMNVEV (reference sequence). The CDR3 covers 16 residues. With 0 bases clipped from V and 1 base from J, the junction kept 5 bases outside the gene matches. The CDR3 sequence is CASSLSGQGGSYEQYF. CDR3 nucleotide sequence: TGTGCCAGCAGTTTATCCGGACAGGGTGGATCCTACGAGCAGTACTTC.

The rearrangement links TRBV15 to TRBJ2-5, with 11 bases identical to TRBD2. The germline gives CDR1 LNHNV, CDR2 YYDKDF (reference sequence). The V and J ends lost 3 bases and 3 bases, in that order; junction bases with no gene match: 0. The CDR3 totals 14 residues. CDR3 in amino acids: CATSRTSGKETQYF. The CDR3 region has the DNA TGTGCCACCAGCAGGACTAGCGGGAAAGAGACCCAGTACTTC.

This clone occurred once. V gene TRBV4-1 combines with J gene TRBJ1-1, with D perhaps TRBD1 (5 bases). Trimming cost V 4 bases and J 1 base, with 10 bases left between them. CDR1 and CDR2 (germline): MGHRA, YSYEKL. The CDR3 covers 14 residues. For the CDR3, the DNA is TGCGCCAGCAGCCTTCAACAGGAGAACACTGAAGCTTTCTTT. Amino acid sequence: CASSLQQENTEAFF.

CDR3 DNA sequence: TGTGCCAGCTCACCCGAAGAGGCGAGATACGAGCAGTACTTC. Translated: CASSPEEARYEQYF. V and J are TRBV18 and TRBJ2-7; unclear D gene. The CDR3 covers 14 residues. Deletions cut 3 bases from V and 4 bases from J, with 13 bases between. The germline V gene encodes CDR1 KGHSH and CDR2 LQKENI. The whole variable domain, remainder taken from reference TRBV18 and TRBJ2-7, is NAGVMQNPRHLVRRRGQEARLRCSPMKGHSHVYWYRQLPEEGLKFMVYLQKENIIDESGMPKERFSAEFPKEGPSILRIQQVVRGDSAAYFCASSPEEARYEQYFGPGTRLTVT.

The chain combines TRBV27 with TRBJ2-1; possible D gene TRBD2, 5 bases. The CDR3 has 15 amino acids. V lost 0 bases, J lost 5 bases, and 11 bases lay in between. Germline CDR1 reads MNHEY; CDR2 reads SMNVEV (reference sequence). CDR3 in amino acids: CASSLSRGKHNEQFF. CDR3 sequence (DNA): TGTGCCAGCAGTTTATCGAGAGGGAAGCACAATGAGCAGTTCTTC.

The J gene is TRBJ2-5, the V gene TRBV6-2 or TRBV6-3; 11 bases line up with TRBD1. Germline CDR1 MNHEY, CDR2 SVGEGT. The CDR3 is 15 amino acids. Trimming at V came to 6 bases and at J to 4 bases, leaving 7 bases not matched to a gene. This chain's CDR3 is CASSQIGTGGETQYF. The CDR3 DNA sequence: TGTGCCAGCAGCCAGATTGGGACAGGGGGAGAGACCCAGTACTTC.

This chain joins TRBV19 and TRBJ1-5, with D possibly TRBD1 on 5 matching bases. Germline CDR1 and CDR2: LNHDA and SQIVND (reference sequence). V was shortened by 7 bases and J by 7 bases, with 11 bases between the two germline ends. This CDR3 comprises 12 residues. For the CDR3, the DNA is TGTGCCAGTAACACAGGACGACAGCCCCAGCATTTT. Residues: CASNTGRQPQHF.

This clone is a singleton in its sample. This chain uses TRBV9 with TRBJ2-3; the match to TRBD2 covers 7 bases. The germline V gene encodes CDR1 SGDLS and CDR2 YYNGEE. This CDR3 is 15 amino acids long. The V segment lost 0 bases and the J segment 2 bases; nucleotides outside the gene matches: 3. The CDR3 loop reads CASSVASGYTDTQYF. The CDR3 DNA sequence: TGTGCCAGCAGCGTAGCTAGCGGATACACAGATACGCAGTATTTT.

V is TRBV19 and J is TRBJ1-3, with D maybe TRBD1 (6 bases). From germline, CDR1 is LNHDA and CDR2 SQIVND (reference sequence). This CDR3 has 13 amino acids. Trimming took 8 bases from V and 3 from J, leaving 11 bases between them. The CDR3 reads CASRRGGGNTIYF. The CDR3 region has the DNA TGTGCCAGTCGAAGAGGGGGTGGAAACACCATATATTTT.

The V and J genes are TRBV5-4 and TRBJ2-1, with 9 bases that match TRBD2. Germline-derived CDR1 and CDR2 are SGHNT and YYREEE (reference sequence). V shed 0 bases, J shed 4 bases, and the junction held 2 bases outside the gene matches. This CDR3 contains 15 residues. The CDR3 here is CASSLELAGYNEQFF. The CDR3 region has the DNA TGTGCCAGCAGCTTGGAGCTAGCGGGATACAATGAGCAGTTCTTC. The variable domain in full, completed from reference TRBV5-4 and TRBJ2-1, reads ETGVTQSPTHLIKTRGQQVTLRCSSQSGHNTVSWYQQALGQGPQFIFQYYREEENGRGNFPPRFSGLQFPNYSSELNVNALELDDSALYLCASSLELAGYNEQFFGPGTRLTVL.

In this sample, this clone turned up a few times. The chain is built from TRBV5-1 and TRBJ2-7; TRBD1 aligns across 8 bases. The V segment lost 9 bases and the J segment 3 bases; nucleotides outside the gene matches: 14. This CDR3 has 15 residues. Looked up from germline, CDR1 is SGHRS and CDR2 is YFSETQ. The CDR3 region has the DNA TGCGCCACCTCGCCAGGGGGCGTTGGGGACTACGAGCAGTACTTC. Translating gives CATSPGGVGDYEQYF.